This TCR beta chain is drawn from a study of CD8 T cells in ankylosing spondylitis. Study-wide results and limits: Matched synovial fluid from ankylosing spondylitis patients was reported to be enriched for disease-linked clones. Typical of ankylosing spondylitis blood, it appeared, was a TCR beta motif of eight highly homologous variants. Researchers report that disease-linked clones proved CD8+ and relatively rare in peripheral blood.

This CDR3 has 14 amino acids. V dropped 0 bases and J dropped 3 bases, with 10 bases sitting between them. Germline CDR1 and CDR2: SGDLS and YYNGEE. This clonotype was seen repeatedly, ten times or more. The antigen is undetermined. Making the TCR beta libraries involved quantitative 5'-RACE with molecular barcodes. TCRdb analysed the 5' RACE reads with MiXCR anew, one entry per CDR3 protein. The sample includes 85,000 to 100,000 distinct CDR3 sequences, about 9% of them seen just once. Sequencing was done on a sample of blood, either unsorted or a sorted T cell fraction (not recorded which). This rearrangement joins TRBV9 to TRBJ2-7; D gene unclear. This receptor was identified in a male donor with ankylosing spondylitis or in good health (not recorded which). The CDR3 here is CASSVDGFSYEQYF. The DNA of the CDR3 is TGTGCCAGCAGCGTAGATGGGTTTAGCTACGAGCAGTACTTC.